This T cell receptor beta chain was profiled in a study of T cell responses to AZD1222 COVID-19 vaccine. Study information: Analysis merged second doses at about 4 or about 12 weeks.

Trimming at V came to 0 bases and at J to 4 bases, leaving 6 bases not matched to a gene. The CDR3 loop spans 15 amino acids. Germline loops: CDR1 MNHEY, CDR2 SVGAGI. Study observations and caveats: White British ancestry dominated among donors, who included more females, and clonal diversity was possibly underestimated. Of spike-specific TCRs, nearly half reportedly target regions left unmutated in variants.

As to this clone: The target antigen is unknown.

Repertoires were generated with immunoSEQ multiplex PCR, while TCRdb's copy carries only in-frame clones and drops some. The sample records roughly 110,000 clones, around 90% being singletons. The chain couples TRBV6-5 to TRBJ2-7; 7 positions agree with TRBD1. The sequencing used peripheral blood, collected on day 0 of AZD1222 vaccination. The sequence was collected from an adult in good health. CDR3 amino acids: CASSYSLGGGYEQYF. CDR3 DNA sequence: TGTGCCAGCAGTTACTCGTTAGGGGGCGGGTACGAGCAGTACTTC.